The 9 T cell receptor beta chains below were found in one sample sequenced in a study of T cells after yellow fever vaccination. TCRdb independently ran MiXCR on the 5' RACE reads; one entry per CDR3 protein. The table has approximately 600,000 distinct CDR3 sequences, roughly an eighth seen once. This specimen was PBMCs, taken on the day of the yellow fever booster vaccination. The receptor set was obtained from a man aged 25 to 40 who received the YFV17D yellow fever vaccine.

The V and J genes are TRBV12-5 and TRBJ2-7; D may be TRBD2 (8 bases). Trimming pared 4 bases from V and 4 bases from J, leaving 17 bases between. There are 15 residues in the CDR3. Per the germline V gene, CDR1 is LGHNT and CDR2 is FRNRAP. As DNA, the CDR3 is TGTGCTAGTGGTTCCCCGGGAGGGGGCAGATACGAGCAGTACTTC. As protein: CASGSPGGGRYEQYF.

This clonotype was detected a few times. V and J are TRBV5-1 and TRBJ2-1; 12 bases align to TRBD2. The junction had 12 bases not matched to a gene; V was cut back by 4 bases and J by 4 bases. The CDR3 covers 18 residues. Germline CDR1 is SGHRS and CDR2 is YFSETQ. CDR3 nucleotide sequence: TGCGCCAGCAGCCCTAGCCTAGCGGGAGGGCCCTCTTACAATGAGCAGTTCTTC. Residues: CASSPSLAGGPSYNEQFF.

The chain links TRBV4-2 to TRBJ1-3, with a weak D call TRBD1 (5 bases). The CDR3 covers 16 residues. The germline gives CDR1 LGHNA, CDR2 YNFKEQ. Trimming pared 8 bases from V and 0 bases from J, leaving 17 bases between. The CDR3 protein is CASGPGLRFSGNTIYF. As DNA, the CDR3 is TGTGCCAGCGGCCCGGGGCTCCGTTTCTCTGGAAACACCATATATTTT.

V and J are TRBV12-3 or TRBV12-4 and TRBJ2-3, with TRBD1 as a possible D gene (6 bases). Trimming shortened V by 5 bases and J by 2 bases, and 14 bases separated the two germline ends. CDR3 length equals 15 residues. In nucleotides, the CDR3 is TGTGCCAGCAGTATGCAGGGGCTAAACACAGATACGCAGTATTTT. Protein: CASSMQGLNTDTQYF.

The rearrangement joins TRBV29-1 to TRBJ2-4, with TRBD2 matching 10 bases. With 3 bases clipped from V and 8 bases from J, the junction kept 10 bases outside the gene matches. The length of the CDR3 is 15 residues. CDR1 is SQVTM, CDR2 ANQGSEA, per germline. CDR3 sequence: CSVDGAGGPSDIQYF. The CDR3 DNA sequence: TGCAGCGTTGACGGAGCGGGAGGGCCGTCGGACATTCAGTACTTC. Filled out from reference TRBV29-1 and TRBJ2-4, the complete variable domain reads SAVISQKPSRDICQRGTSLTIQCQVDSQVTMMFWYRQQPGQSLTLIATANQGSEATYESGFVIDKFPISRPNLTFSTLTVSNMSPEDSSIYLCSVDGAGGPSDIQYFGAGTRLSVL.

The chain has TRBV5-1 and TRBJ2-1; 12 nucleotides match TRBD2. After removal of 4 bases from V and 10 bases from J, the junction contained 12 bases not matched to a gene. This CDR3 is built from 16 residues. In germline, CDR1 is SGHRS, CDR2 YFSETQ. CDR3 sequence: CASSQRTSGTSGEQFF. CDR3 coding DNA: TGCGCCAGCAGCCAGAGGACTAGCGGGACCTCAGGGGAGCAGTTCTTC.

This clonotype has a count of ten or more. One junction end does not reproduce the germline sequence, and a read error may be involved. CDR3 DNA sequence: TGTGCCAGCAGCTTGGGGCGGAACTCTGGAAACACCATATATTTT. Residues: CASSLGRNSGNTIYF. The chain has TRBV5-1 and TRBJ1-3; D possibly corresponds to TRBD1 (5 bases). Germline V lookup: CDR1 SGHRS, CDR2 YFSETQ. The CDR3 loop spans 15 amino acids.

The J gene is TRBJ2-1, the V gene TRBV20-1; 11 positions agree with TRBD1. CDR1 and CDR2 from the germline V gene are DFQATT and SNEGSKA (reference sequence). CDR3 length: 16 amino acids. V shed 3 bases and J 8 bases; nucleotides not matched to a gene: 12. The CDR3 nucleotides read TGCAGTGCTAGGAAGGCCTACGGGACAGGGGGATATGAGCAGTTCTTC. It encodes CSARKAYGTGGYEQFF.

The V gene is TRBV12-3 or TRBV12-4, the J gene TRBJ2-1; 10 positions match TRBD1. There are 17 residues in the CDR3. V gave up 5 bases and J gave up 3 bases; unmatched junction bases: 10. CDR3 DNA: TGTGCCAGCAGTCTTGGGGACAGGGGCGCAATCTACAATGAGCAGTTCTTC. It is translated as CASSLGDRGAIYNEQFF.